The clone carrying this T cell receptor (beta chain) was seen many times. Antigen unknown. TCRdb used MiXCR to reprocess the RT-PCR reads, holding one entry per CDR3 protein. The repertoire consists of 450,000 to 600,000 distinct CDR3 sequences, with 6.5% to 8% occurring once and the leading ten covering 10% to 15%. These data originate in a study of response to subunit inactivated influenza vaccine. The study, taken as a whole, reports: The study's authors posited that every seasonal influenza vaccination enlists few new T cells.

This clonotype was obtained from a man in his fifties or sixties who received an inactivated influenza vaccine. Here the sequenced sample was PBMCs from blood, taken roughly 24 months after vaccination.

The CDR3 DNA is TGTGCCAGCAGTTTACAGGGGGGGATCTCCTACGAGCAGTACTTC. Translation: CASSLQGGISYEQYF. This chain uses TRBV28 with TRBJ2-7; D is perhaps TRBD1 or TRBD2 (7 bases each). This CDR3 has 15 residues. Between the trimmed V and J ends, which lost 2 bases and 0 bases, there was a span of 11 bases. Germline V gene sequence: CDR1 MDHEN, CDR2 SYDVKM.